This paragraph reports one T cell receptor beta chain. Its recognized antigen is unknown. Qualities for individual bases were not recorded, and no much larger clone is one base off. This sample was taken from a study of blood T cell repertoires in COVID-19 (dated by TCRdb to the early 2020s). In the study overall: The collaborator samples originated in the United States, Italy and Spain and spanned the acute and convalescent phases of COVID-19. Sample metadata almost always included a de-identified subject ID, COVID-19 status, age in years and sex. The samples were drawn from the first 160 participants of the ongoing ImmuneRACE study and from 1,254 subjects provided by 6 global collaborators. The material from the prospective study consisted of cDNA or gDNA derived from T cells, B-cell-depleted T cells, or PBMCs. Subjects who had been exposed to COVID-19, were actively infected with it, or had recovered from it provided the deeply sampled blood TCRbeta repertoires that made up the dataset. Where available, HLA class I and class II types were obtained from metadata supplied by the sample provider rather than from assay-based typing. The repertoires were released in a freely available public database intended as a resource for research on the immune response to SARS-CoV-2. Overall results and qualifications from the work: The amount of clinical and demographic metadata varied by source and participant and was provided uncurated.

Trimming takes 1 base from V and 7 bases from J, and the germline ends sit 4 bases apart. Including cysteine and phenylalanine, the CDR3 has 12 amino acids. The read is trimmed to its CDR3 DNA, 36 bases read in frame from base 1. CDR1 and CDR2 (KGHDR, SFDVKD) derive from the germline V gene. One collaborating source in Seattle enrolled patients while the patients were actively infected and followed the patients over time throughout the course of disease. Whole blood was collected in K2EDTA tubes by collaborating institutions according to the institutions' own protocols. For TCRbeta analysis, collaborators shipped samples as frozen whole blood, isolated PBMCs, or DNA extracted from either of those sample types. The immunoSEQ Assay, a bias-controlled multiplex PCR, was used to amplify TCRbeta CDR3 regions from genomic DNA. For the original study's pipeline: The number of nucleated cells in each sample was estimated by amplification of reference gene primers within the assay. To quantify the absolute abundance of each unique TCRbeta CDR3 rearrangement, sequence reads were collapsed and filtered. For each sample, productive Simpson clonality was calculated as the square root of Simpson's diversity index over productive rearrangements. The immuneACCESS repertoire file appears here via TCRdb, limited to in-frame rearrangements. These files lack a portion of the clones; in checked studies, under half of the deficit traces to unresolved V genes, and the cause of the others is not known. V and J calls and clone size follow that table, whereas D and trimming were derived from the DNA. The sample includes about 200,000 clones, with about 88% observed a single time. 9.5% to 13% of the sample is taken by the ten largest.

Material for sequencing was peripheral blood. The sequence came from a woman between 50 and 59 years old with COVID-19, enrolled during active disease. The sequence is built from TRBV24-1 and TRBJ2-1, with the D gene too uncertain to name. The CDR3 region reads CATSDFQNEQFF. The bases read TGTGCCACCAGTGATTTCCAGAATGAGCAGTTCTTC.